This TCR beta chain comes out of a study of blood T cell repertoires in COVID-19. Study summary: Material from acute and convalescent COVID-19 was sourced from the United States, Italy and Spain.

How the authors handled the data: The authors estimated nucleated cell counts from reference gene primer amplification. Method: immunoSEQ multiplex PCR; TCRdb's copy keeps in-frame clones and lacks some. The D gene and trimming were derived from the DNA, and the V and J assignments and clone size from that table. The table lists 200,000 to 250,000 clones, roughly nine tenths of them singletons. The V and J ends lost 5 bases and 5 bases respectively, with 16 bases between them. Germline values: CDR1 SGHTA, CDR2 FQGNSA. CDR3 length: 14 amino acids. This sequence was found in a woman between 50 and 59 years old with acute or convalescent COVID-19. The sequenced sample was peripheral blood. The rearrangement uses TRBV7-2 and TRBJ2-7, with D maybe TRBD2 (6 bases). The CDR3 spells CASSTRGTGNEQYF. DNA for the CDR3: TGTGCCAGCAGCACTCGCGGGACTGGCAACGAGCAGTACTTC.